This TCR beta chain was identified in a study of blood T cell repertoires in COVID-19. About the research overall: Researchers got acute and convalescent COVID-19 samples from the United States, Italy and Spain.

Looked up from germline, CDR1 is SGHRS and CDR2 is YFSETQ. CDR3 length: 16 residues. V gave up 4 bases and J gave up 8 bases; unmatched junction bases: 11. Authors' analysis steps: Amplification from reference gene primers served as the basis for estimated nucleated cell counts. Data came from immunoSEQ multiplex PCR; TCRdb stores just in-frame clones and leaves some out. The DNA was the basis for D and trimming; V, J and clone size are from that table. The sample consists of 150,000 to 200,000 clones, over 80% of them appearing once. The clonotype was recovered from a woman older than 75 with active or convalescent COVID-19. The chain joins TRBV5-1 to TRBJ1-4, with 10 nucleotides matching TRBD1. Input material: peripheral blood. The CDR3 nucleotides read TGCGCCAGCAGCCCACGACAGGGGGCGTCTGAGGAAAAACTGTTTTTT. Its translation is CASSPRQGASEEKLFF. Filled out from reference TRBV5-1 and TRBJ1-4, the complete variable domain reads KAGVTQTPRYLIKTRGQQVTLSCSPISGHRSVSWYQQTPGQGLQFLFEYFSETQRNKGNFPGRFSGRQFSNSRSEMNVSTLELGDSALYLCASSPRQGASEEKLFFGSGTQLSVL.